The clone carrying this T cell receptor beta chain was recorded a few times. As for treatment: roughly 19 received Ad26.COV2.S at low or high dose, single or two shots; five or six received placebo; per-sample allocation not given. Collection of samples fell on day 63 after the first vaccine or placebo injection. The data belong to a study of Ad26.COV2.S vaccination and SARS-CoV-2 variants. Germline CDR1 reads SGDLS; CDR2 reads YYNGEE. V dropped 2 bases and J dropped 3 bases, with 12 bases sitting between them. The length of the CDR3 is 14 residues. Profiling relied on immunoSEQ multiplex PCR, and the TCRdb table lists in-frame clones only, not all of them. Of about 350,000 clones in the sample, 80% to 90% are singletons; the top ten hold 3.4%.

The TCR comes from a person aged 18 to 59 who received the Ad26.COV2.S COVID-19 vaccine or a placebo. The material was peripheral blood, obtained in a trial of Ad26.COV2.S vaccine versus placebo. The chain is built from TRBV9 and TRBJ2-7, with D uncertain. The chain's CDR3 is CASSVDLGGYEQYF. The CDR3 DNA is TGTGCCAGCAGCGTGGACCTGGGCGGCTACGAGCAGTACTTC.